Listed here is a single TCR beta chain. Antigen: not known. A multiplex PCR was run with 60 Vbeta primers and 13 Jbeta primers. TCRdb's copy holds only in-frame clones and misses some; the assay was immunoSEQ multiplex PCR. The repertoire holds some 140,000 clones, with about 82% as singletons. Germline V CDR1 and CDR2: SEHNR, FQNEAQ (reference sequence). The CDR3 sequence is 14 residues long. V dropped 4 bases and J dropped 4 bases, with 11 bases sitting between them. This sample stems from a study of cytomegalovirus exposure and HLA in healthy donors. Study results and caveats: V segments that were indistinguishable, TRBV6-2 and TRBV6-3 among them, were omitted from analysis.

CMV serostatus was not recorded for this donor. The source is a man between 25 and 39 years old in good health. Material for sequencing was PBMCs. The chain has TRBV7-9 and TRBJ2-4; a weak D match, TRBD1 (6 bases). The CDR3, as DNA: TGTGCCAGCAGCTCTGAGGACAGAAAAAACATTCAGTACTTC. Protein product: CASSSEDRKNIQYF.